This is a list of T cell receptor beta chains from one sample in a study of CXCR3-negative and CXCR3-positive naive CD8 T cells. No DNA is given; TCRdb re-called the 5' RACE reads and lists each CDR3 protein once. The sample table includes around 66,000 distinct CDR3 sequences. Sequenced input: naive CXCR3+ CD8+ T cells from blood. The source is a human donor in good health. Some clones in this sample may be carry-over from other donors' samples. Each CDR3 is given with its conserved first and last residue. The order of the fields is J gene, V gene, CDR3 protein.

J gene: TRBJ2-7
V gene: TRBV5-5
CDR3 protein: CASSLDPLVRTYEQYF

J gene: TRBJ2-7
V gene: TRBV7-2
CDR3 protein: CASSLVGDEQYF

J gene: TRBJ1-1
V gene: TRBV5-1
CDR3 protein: CASSPGTGGFVDTEAFF

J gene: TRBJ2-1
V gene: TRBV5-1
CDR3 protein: CASSVTGLDEQFF

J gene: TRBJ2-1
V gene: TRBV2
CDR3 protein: CASSEAGGHMNKQFF

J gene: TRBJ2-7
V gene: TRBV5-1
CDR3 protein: CASSFGTGGEQYF

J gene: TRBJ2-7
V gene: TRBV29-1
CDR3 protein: CSFAGTDYEQYF

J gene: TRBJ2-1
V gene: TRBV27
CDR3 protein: CASTSGVTYNEQFF

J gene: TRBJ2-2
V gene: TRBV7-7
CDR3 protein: CASSLSSGPGANTGELFF

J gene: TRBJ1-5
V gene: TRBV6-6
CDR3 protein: CASSYEGAANQPQHF

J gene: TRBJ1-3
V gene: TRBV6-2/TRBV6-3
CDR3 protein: CASSYDRSDGNTIYF

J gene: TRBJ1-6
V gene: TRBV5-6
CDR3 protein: CASSLTADLTYNSPLHF

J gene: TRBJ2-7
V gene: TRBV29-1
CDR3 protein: CSVEVDSSYEQYF

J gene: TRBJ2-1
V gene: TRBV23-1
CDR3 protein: CASSQEGYNEQFF

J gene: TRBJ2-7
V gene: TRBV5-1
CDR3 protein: CASSSHDSTYEQYF

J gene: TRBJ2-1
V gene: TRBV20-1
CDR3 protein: CSARMPAASSYNEQFF

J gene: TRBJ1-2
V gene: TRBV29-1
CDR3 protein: CSVEIGTSAGYTF

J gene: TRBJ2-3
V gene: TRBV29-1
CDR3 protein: CSVEGESGQGTPDTQYF

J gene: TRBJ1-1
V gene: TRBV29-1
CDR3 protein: CSVDDTEPNTEAFF

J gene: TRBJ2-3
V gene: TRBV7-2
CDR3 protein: CASSLWLRVRSTDTQYF

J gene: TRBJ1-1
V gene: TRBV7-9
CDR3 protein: CASSLAPGAFF

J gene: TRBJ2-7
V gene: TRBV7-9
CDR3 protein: CASSLEDSYEQYF

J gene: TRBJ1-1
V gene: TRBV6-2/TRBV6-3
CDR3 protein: CASDTGPNTEAFF